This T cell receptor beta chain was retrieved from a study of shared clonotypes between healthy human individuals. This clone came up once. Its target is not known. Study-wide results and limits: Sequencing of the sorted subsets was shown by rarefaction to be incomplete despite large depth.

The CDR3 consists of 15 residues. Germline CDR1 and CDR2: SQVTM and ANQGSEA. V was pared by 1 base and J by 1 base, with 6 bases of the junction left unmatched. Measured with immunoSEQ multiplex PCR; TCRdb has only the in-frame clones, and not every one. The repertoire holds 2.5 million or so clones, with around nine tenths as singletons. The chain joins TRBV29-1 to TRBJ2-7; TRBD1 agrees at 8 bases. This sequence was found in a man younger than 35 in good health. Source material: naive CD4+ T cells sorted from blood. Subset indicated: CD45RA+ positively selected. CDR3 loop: CSVEGGQGNSYEQYF. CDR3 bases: TGCAGCGTTGAAGGTGGACAGGGCAATTCCTACGAGCAGTACTTC.